This TCR beta chain was sequenced in a study of shared clonotypes between healthy human individuals. Genomic DNA (from each subset) was split evenly across several immunoSEQ plates. Here immunoSEQ multiplex PCR was the method, and the copy in TCRdb shows in-frame clones only, minus some. Of over a million clones detected, roughly 98% appear once; the ten largest clones hold 0.45%. As regards this clone: Its antigen is as yet unknown.

Notes on the study in general: Sorted-subset sequencing was shown by rarefaction to be incomplete despite large depth. On the whole, naive subsets had larger estimated richness than memory subsets had. Some naive CD4 clonotypes, about 5.5%, turned up in common across a handful of donors.

This clonotype was sampled from a man aged 25-40 years in good health. What was sequenced was naive CD4+ T cells sorted from blood. Subset specified: CD45RA+ positively selected.

This chain's CDR3 is CASSQDPSFSGNTIYF. In DNA form, the CDR3 reads TGCGCCAGCAGCCAAGATCCATCCTTCTCTGGAAACACCATATATTTT. The chain recombines TRBV4-1 with TRBJ1-3; the D is unclear. Trimming removed 0 bases at V and 0 bases at J, with 9 bases between. CDR1 is MGHRA and CDR2 is YSYEKL in the germline V gene. The CDR3 is 16 amino acids.